This TCR beta chain came from a study of regulatory T cells in long-lasting Graves disease. General study findings and limits: Favored gene segments in persistent disease were TRBV28, TRBJ1-2 and TRBJ2-5.

Relying on iRepertoire HTBI primers and Arm-PCR of CDR3 regions, the team built TCR beta libraries. TCRdb re-analysed the multiplex PCR reads in MiXCR, keeping a single row per CDR3 protein. The sample contains around 480,000 distinct CDR3 sequences, around 16% of which appear only once. The sample's time point: newly diagnosed GD, antithyroid drugs for less than 3 months. From PBMCs, RNA was extracted and then used to make the TCR library. Trimming removed 5 bases from V and 5 bases from J; junction bases left unmatched: 3. The CDR3 has 13 amino acids. Germline V CDR1 and CDR2: DFQATT, SNEGSKA (reference sequence). This clonotype has ten or more counts. Its antigen remains unidentified. The same specimen was also included in a second study, on T cells in Graves' hyperthyroidism and ophthalmopathy.

The sample in question was peripheral blood mononuclear cells (PBMCs), obtained at new diagnosis, from a patient treated with antithyroid drugs. This clonotype originated in a woman aged 40-65 years with Graves disease. The chain joins TRBV20-1 to TRBJ2-3; TRBD2 aligns across 11 bases. In DNA, the CDR3 is TGCAGTGCTGCTAGCGGGGGGAAAGATACGCAGTATTTT. It codes for CSAASGGKDTQYF.